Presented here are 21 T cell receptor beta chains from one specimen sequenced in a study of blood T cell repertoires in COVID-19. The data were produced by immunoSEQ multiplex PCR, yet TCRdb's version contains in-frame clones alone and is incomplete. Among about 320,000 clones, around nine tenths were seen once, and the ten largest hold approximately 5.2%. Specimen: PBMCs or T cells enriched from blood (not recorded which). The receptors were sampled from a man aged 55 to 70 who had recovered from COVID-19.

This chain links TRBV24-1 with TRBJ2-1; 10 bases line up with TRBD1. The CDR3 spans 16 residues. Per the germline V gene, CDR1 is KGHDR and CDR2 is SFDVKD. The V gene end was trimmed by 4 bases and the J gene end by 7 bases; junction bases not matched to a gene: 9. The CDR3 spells CATSDFSGTGVNEQFF. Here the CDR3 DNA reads TGTGCCACCAGTGACTTTTCTGGGACAGGGGTTAATGAGCAGTTCTTC.

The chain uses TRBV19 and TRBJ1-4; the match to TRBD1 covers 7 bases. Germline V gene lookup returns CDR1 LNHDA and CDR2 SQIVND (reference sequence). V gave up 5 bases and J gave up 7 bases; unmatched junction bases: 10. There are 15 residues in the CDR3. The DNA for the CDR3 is TGTGCCAGTAGTCCGGGGACAGCCGGGCGTGAAAAACTGTTTTTT. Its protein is CASSPGTAGREKLFF.

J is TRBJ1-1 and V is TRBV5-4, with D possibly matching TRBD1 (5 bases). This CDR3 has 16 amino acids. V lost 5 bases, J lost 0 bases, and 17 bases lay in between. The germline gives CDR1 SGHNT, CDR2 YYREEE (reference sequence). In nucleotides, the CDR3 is TGTGCCAGCAGGAATGGCGGGGGGGGGATGAACACTGAAGCTTTCTTT. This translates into CASRNGGGGMNTEAFF.

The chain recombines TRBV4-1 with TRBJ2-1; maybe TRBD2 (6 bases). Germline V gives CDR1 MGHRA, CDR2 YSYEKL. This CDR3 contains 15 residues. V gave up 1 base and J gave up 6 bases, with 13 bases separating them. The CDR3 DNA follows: TGCGCCAGCAGCCAAGTGTCTAGCGAGGTCAATGAGCAGTTCTTC. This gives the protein CASSQVSSEVNEQFF.

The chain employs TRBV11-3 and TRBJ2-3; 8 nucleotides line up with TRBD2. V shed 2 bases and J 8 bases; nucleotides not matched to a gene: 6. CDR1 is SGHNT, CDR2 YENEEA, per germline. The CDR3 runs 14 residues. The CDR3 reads CASSLTSGSGTQYF. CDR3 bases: TGTGCCAGCAGCTTAACGAGCGGGAGCGGTACGCAGTATTTT.

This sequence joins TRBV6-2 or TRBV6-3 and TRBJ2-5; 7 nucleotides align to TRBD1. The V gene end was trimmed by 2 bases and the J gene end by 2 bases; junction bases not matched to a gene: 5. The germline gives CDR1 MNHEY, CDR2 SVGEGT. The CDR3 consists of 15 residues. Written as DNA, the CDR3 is TGTGCCAGCAGTTACGACAGGGAAGGACAAGAGACCCAGTACTTC. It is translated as CASSYDREGQETQYF.

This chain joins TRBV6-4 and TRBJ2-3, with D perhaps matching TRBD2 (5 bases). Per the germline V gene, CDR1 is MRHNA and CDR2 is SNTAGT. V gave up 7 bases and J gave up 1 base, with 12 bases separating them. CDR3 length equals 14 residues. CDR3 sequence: CASKPDYGTDTQYF. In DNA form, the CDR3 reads TGTGCCAGCAAGCCAGACTACGGCACAGATACGCAGTATTTT.

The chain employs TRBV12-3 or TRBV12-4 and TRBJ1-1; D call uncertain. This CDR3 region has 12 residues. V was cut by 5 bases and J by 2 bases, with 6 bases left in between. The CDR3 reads CASSGDNTEAFF. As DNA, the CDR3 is TGTGCCAGCAGTGGAGACAACACTGAAGCTTTCTTT.

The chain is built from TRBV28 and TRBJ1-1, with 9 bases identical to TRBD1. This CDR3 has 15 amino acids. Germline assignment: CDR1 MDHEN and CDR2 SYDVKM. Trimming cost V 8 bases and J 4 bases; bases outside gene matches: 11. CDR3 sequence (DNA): TGTGCCAGCTCACGAACAGGGGGCGTGGGCACTGAAGCTTTCTTT. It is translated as CASSRTGGVGTEAFF.

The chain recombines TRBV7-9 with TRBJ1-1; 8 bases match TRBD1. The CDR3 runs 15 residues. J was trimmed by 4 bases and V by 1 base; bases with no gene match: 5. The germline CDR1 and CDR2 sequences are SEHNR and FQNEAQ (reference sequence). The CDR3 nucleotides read TGTGCCAGCAGCTTAGAACAGGGGGTAGGCACTGAAGCTTTCTTT. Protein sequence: CASSLEQGVGTEAFF.

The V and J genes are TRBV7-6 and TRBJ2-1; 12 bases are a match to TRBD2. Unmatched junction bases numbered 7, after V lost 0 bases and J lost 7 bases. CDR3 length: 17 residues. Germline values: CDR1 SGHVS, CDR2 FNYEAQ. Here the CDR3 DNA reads TGTGCCAGCAGCTTAGCGGCTAGCGGGAGGGCCGTGAATGAGCAGTTCTTC. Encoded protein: CASSLAASGRAVNEQFF.

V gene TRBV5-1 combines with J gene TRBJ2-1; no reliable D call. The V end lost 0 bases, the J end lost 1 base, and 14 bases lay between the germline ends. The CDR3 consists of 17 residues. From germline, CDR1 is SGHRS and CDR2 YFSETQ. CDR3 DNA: TGCGCCAGCAGCTTGGCCCGAGACTCACATTCCTACAATGAGCAGTTCTTC. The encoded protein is CASSLARDSHSYNEQFF. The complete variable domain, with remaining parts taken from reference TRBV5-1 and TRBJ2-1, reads KAGVTQTPRYLIKTRGQQVTLSCSPISGHRSVSWYQQTPGQGLQFLFEYFSETQRNKGNFPGRFSGRQFSNSRSEMNVSTLELGDSALYLCASSLARDSHSYNEQFFGPGTRLTVL.

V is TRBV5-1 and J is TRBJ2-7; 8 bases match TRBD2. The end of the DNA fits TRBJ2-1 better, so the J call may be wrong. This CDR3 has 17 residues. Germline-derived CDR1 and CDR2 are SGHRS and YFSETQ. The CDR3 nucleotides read TGCGCCAGCAGCTCGATGGGACTAGAGAGCTCCTACAATGAGCAGTTCTTC. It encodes CASSSMGLESSYNEQFF.

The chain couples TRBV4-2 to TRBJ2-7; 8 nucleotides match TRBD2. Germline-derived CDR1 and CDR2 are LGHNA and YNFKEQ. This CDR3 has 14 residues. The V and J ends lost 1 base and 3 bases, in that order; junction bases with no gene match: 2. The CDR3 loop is CASSQASGYYEQYF. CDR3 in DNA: TGTGCCAGCAGCCAAGCTAGCGGGTACTACGAGCAGTACTTC.

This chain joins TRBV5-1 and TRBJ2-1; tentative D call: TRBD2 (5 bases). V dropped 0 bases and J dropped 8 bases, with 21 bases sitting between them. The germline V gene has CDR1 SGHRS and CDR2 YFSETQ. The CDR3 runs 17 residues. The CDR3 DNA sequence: TGCGCCAGCAGCTTGGTGATTAGCGCTGAACCCTTAGATGAGCAGTTCTTC. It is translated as CASSLVISAEPLDEQFF. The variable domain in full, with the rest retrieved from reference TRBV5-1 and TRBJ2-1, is KAGVTQTPRYLIKTRGQQVTLSCSPISGHRSVSWYQQTPGQGLQFLFEYFSETQRNKGNFPGRFSGRQFSNSRSEMNVSTLELGDSALYLCASSLVISAEPLDEQFFGPGTRLTVL.

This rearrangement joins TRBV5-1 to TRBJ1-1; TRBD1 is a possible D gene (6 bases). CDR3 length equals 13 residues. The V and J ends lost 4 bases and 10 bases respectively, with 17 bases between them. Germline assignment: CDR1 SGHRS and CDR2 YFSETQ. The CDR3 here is CASSLRDTLGAFF. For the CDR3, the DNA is TGCGCCAGCAGCCTACGGGACACCCTAGGAGCTTTCTTT.

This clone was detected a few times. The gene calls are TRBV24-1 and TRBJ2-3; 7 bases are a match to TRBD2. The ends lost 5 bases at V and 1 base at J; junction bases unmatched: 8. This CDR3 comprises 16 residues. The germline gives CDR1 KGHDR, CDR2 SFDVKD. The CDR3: CATSGGPTSGTDTQYF. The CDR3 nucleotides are TGTGCCACCAGTGGGGGACCTACTAGCGGCACAGATACGCAGTATTTT.

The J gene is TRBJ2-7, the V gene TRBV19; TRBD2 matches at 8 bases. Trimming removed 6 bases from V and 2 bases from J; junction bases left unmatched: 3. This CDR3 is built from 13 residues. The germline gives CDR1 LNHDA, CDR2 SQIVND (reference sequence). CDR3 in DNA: TGTGCCAGTAGCCAACTAGCGGCCTACGAGCAGTACTTC. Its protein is CASSQLAAYEQYF.

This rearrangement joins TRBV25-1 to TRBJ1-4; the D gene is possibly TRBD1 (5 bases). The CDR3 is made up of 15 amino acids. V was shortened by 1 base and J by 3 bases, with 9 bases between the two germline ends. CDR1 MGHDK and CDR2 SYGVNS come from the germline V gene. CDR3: CASSEWGGSNEKLFF. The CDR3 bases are TGTGCCAGCAGTGAATGGGGGGGGTCTAATGAAAAACTGTTTTTT. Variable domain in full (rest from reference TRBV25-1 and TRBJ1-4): EADIYQTPRYLVIGTGKKITLECSQTMGHDKMYWYQQDPGMELHLIHYSYGVNSTEKGDLSSESTVSRIRTEHFPLTLESARPSHTSQYLCASSEWGGSNEKLFFGSGTQLSVL.

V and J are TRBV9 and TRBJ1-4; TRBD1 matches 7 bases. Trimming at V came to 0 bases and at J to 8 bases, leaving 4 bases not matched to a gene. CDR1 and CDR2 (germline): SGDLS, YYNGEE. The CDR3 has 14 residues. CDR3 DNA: TGTGCCAGCAGCGTAGGCAGGGGGAGCGAAAAACTGTTTTTT. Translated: CASSVGRGSEKLFF.

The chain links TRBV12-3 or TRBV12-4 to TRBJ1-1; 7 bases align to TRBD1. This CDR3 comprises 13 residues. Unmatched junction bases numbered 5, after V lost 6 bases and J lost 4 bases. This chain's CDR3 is CASSRGLGTEAFF. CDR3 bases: TGTGCCAGCAGCAGGGGGTTAGGCACTGAAGCTTTCTTT.